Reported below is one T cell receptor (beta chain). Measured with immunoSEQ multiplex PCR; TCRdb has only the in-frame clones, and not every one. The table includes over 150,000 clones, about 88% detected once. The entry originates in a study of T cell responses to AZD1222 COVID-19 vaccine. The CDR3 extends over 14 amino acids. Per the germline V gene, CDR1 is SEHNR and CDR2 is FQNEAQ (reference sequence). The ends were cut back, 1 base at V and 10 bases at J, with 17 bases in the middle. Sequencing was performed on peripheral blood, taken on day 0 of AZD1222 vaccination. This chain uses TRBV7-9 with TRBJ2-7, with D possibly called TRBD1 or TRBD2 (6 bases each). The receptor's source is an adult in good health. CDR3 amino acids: CASSLDSPGAHQYF. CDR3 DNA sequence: TGTGCCAGCAGCTTAGATAGTCCGGGGGCGCATCAGTACTTC.